A single sample is the source of the 19 T cell receptor beta chains below, sequenced in a study of blood T cell repertoires in COVID-19. Libraries were prepared by immunoSEQ multiplex PCR; TCRdb keeps only in-frame clonotypes and omits some of them. The data contain about 49,000 clones, roughly 79% of them seen just once; the ten biggest clones take up 20% to 25%. Sequencing was done on a sample of peripheral blood. These receptors were obtained from a woman older than 75 with COVID-19, enrolled during active disease.

CDR3 coding DNA: TGTGCTAGTGGTTTAGCGGGAGTTGCAGATACGCAGTATTTT. Its translation is CASGLAGVADTQYF. This chain joins TRBV12-5 and TRBJ2-3, with 8 positions matching TRBD2. J lost 4 bases, V lost 3 bases, and 3 bases had no gene match. Looked up from germline, CDR1 is LGHNT and CDR2 is FRNRAP. CDR3 length: 14 residues.

The chain links TRBV11-2 to TRBJ2-2; D is perhaps TRBD1 (5 bases). Germline CDR1 SGHAT, CDR2 FQNNGV. The ends were cut back, 2 bases at V and 0 bases at J, with 10 bases in the middle. CDR3 length equals 16 residues. In DNA form, the CDR3 reads TGTGCCAGCAGCTTAAGGGCAGGGACGAACACCGGGGAGCTGTTTTTT. This sequence encodes CASSLRAGTNTGELFF.

This clone is a singleton in its sample. The chain has TRBV2 and TRBJ2-7; the match to TRBD2 covers 12 bases. The germline CDR1 and CDR2 sequences are SNHLY and FYNNEI. This CDR3 comprises 15 residues. V lost 2 bases to trimming and J lost 3 bases; unmatched junction nucleotides: 2. The CDR3 region is CASSELGLAGYEQYF. The CDR3 region has the DNA TGTGCCAGCAGTGAACTGGGACTAGCGGGCTACGAGCAGTACTTC.

V and J are TRBV3-1 (or the pseudogene TRBV3-2) and TRBJ2-7; TRBD1 matches 12 bases. Germline-derived CDR1 and CDR2 are LGHDT and YNNKEL (reference sequence). The J segment lost 7 bases and the V segment lost 4 bases, leaving 5 bases of the junction unmatched. The CDR3 runs 14 residues. For the CDR3, the DNA is TGTGCCAGCAGCCTGGGACAGGGGGCAGGGGAGCAGTACTTC. Protein sequence: CASSLGQGAGEQYF.

This rearrangement joins TRBV12-1 to TRBJ1-2; the D call in the table, TRBD1, was not verified against the DNA. TRBV12-1 constitutes a pseudogene. The CDR3 totals 16 residues. CDR3 sequence: CASSSRQNPKTSGYTF. CDR3 nucleotide sequence: TGTGCCAGCAGCTCTCGACAAAACCCAAAAACATCGGGCTACACCTTC.

The chain couples TRBV29-1 to TRBJ2-1; 12 nucleotides match TRBD2. In germline, CDR1 is SQVTM, CDR2 ANQGSEA. The CDR3 totals 14 residues. Trimming took 7 bases from V and 7 from J; bases not matched to a gene: 8. For the CDR3, the DNA is TGCAGCGCCCTGACTAGCGGGAGTTTTAATGAGCAGTTCTTC. Translation gives CSALTSGSFNEQFF.

The chain couples TRBV15 to TRBJ1-4; D gene ambiguous. Looked up from germline, CDR1 is LNHNV and CDR2 is YYDKDF (reference sequence). This CDR3 is built from 16 residues. The germline V and J ends were trimmed by 1 base and 0 bases, with 9 bases remaining between them. In DNA, the CDR3 is TGTGCCACCAGCAGAGTCCGAGTTGCAACTAATGAAAAACTGTTTTTT. This sequence encodes CATSRVRVATNEKLFF.

The chain couples TRBV7-8 to TRBJ2-1; 12 bases agree with TRBD2. The CDR3 covers 17 residues. The V gene's germline CDR1 is SGHVS and CDR2 FQNEAQ. Trimming cost V 1 base and J 9 bases; bases outside gene matches: 10. The CDR3 reads CASSLGTSGMGVGEQFF. The CDR3 DNA follows: TGTGCCAGCAGCTTAGGGACTAGCGGGATGGGGGTCGGTGAGCAGTTCTTC.

The chain employs TRBV18 and TRBJ1-2; TRBD1 agrees at 12 bases. This CDR3 contains 18 residues. Trimming removed 3 bases from V and 8 bases from J; junction bases left unmatched: 16. Germline V lookup: CDR1 KGHSH, CDR2 LQKENI. CDR3 nucleotide sequence: TGTGCCAGCTCACCTGGGACAGGGGGCGCGGACAGACGAGGAGGCTACACCTTC. Amino acids: CASSPGTGGADRRGGYTF.

This CDR3 reads CASSHPYEQYF. In DNA, the CDR3 is TGTGCCAGCAGCCATCCCTACGAGCAGTACTTC. V usage is TRBV28 and J usage is TRBJ2-7; D is unresolved. This CDR3 comprises 11 residues. V dropped 6 bases and J dropped 2 bases, with 5 bases sitting between them. The germline V gene has CDR1 MDHEN and CDR2 SYDVKM.

CDR3: CASSPRTSGDYNEQFF. DNA for the CDR3: TGTGCCAGCAGTCCACGGACTAGCGGGGACTACAATGAGCAGTTCTTC. The V and J genes are TRBV11-3 and TRBJ2-1; 12 bases fit TRBD2. Trimming took 6 bases from V and 3 from J; bases not matched to a gene: 6. The CDR3 loop spans 16 amino acids. Germline V CDR1 and CDR2: SGHNT, YENEEA.

The sample holds many counts of this clone. V and J are TRBV10-3 and TRBJ2-1; TRBD2 aligns across 9 bases. Germline lookup yields CDR1 ENHRY and CDR2 SYGVKD. Trimming removed 2 bases from V and 3 bases from J; junction bases left unmatched: 5. CDR3 length: 16 residues. DNA for the CDR3: TGTGCCATCAGTGAGGTGCTAGCGGGGATCTACAATGAGCAGTTCTTC. Amino acid sequence: CAISEVLAGIYNEQFF.

The V gene is TRBV10-3, the J gene TRBJ2-7; D is uncertain. The CDR3 contains 15 residues. V was cut by 0 bases and J by 3 bases, with 12 bases left in between. Germline V gene data show CDR1 as ENHRY and CDR2 as SYGVKD. The CDR3 sequence is CAISESRQVVYEQYF. DNA for the CDR3: TGTGCCATCAGTGAGTCAAGGCAGGTGGTCTACGAGCAGTACTTC.

This rearrangement joins TRBV30 to TRBJ1-5; possible D gene TRBD1, 5 bases. Trimming pared 2 bases from V and 2 bases from J, leaving 13 bases between. The CDR3 runs 15 residues. Per germline, CDR1 GTSNPN and CDR2 SVGIG (reference sequence). CDR3 DNA: TGTGCCTGGAGTTCCGGCAGGGAAGGCAATCAGCCCCAGCATTTT. Its translation: CAWSSGREGNQPQHF.

In nucleotides, the CDR3 is TGTGCCAGCAGCGCGTCCCCGACAGGACAGCATGAGCAGTTCTTC. Its protein is CASSASPTGQHEQFF. V gene TRBV2 combines with J gene TRBJ2-1; D perhaps matches TRBD1 (6 bases). Germline V lookup: CDR1 SNHLY, CDR2 FYNNEI. This CDR3 comprises 15 residues. V shed 6 bases and J shed 8 bases, with 20 bases lying between them.

This clone has a single count. The V and J genes are TRBV27 and TRBJ2-1; D is perhaps TRBD1 (6 bases). Trimming removed 1 base at V and 3 bases at J, with 7 bases between. From germline, CDR1 is MNHEY and CDR2 SMNVEV (reference sequence). This CDR3 region has 14 residues. DNA of the CDR3: TGTGCCAGCAGTTTATTGACAGGCTACAATGAGCAGTTCTTC. Its translation: CASSLLTGYNEQFF.

The rearrangement joins TRBV7-3 to TRBJ2-5; D uncertain. The CDR3 consists of 13 residues. Trimming shortened V by 2 bases and J by 3 bases, and 7 bases separated the two germline ends. The germline V gene encodes CDR1 SGHTA and CDR2 FQGTGA. Written as DNA, the CDR3 is TGTGCCAGCAGCTTACGTCCCGAAGAGACCCAGTACTTC. Translation: CASSLRPEETQYF.

This sequence joins TRBV4-1 and TRBJ2-7; maybe TRBD1 (5 bases). Trimming took off 1 base at V and 1 base at J, with 8 bases between the two ends. Per the germline V gene, CDR1 is MGHRA and CDR2 is YSYEKL. This CDR3 contains 14 residues. The CDR3 DNA reads as TGCGCCAGCAGCCAAGGACAGAGATCCTACGAGCAGTACTTC. Translating gives CASSQGQRSYEQYF.

The chain combines TRBV29-1 with TRBJ2-1, with TRBD1 matching 7 bases. Losses at the gene ends were 7 bases for V and 7 bases for J; bases not matched to a gene: 13. The CDR3 is 14 residues long. Germline V gives CDR1 SQVTM, CDR2 ANQGSEA. CDR3: CSAARDSTWNEQFF. CDR3 sequence (DNA): TGCAGCGCAGCGAGGGACAGTACTTGGAATGAGCAGTTCTTC.